One and the same sample provided the 21 T cell receptor beta chains below, sequenced in a study of blood T cell repertoires in COVID-19 (dated by TCRdb to about 2020). The receptor library was made with the immunoSEQ multiplex PCR assay. As stored in TCRdb, this immuneACCESS dataset retains in-frame rearrangements with V and J assigned. A fraction of the clones does not appear; measured against another copy, unresolved V genes explain less than half of the discrepancy, and the remainder lacks a known reason. A total of about 220,000 clones appear in this sample, around 90% of them only once. Just over 2.5% of the sample belongs to the ten largest clones. Sequencing used PBMCs or T cells enriched from blood (not recorded which). Receptor source: a young woman who had recovered from COVID-19.

The rearrangement joins TRBV7-2 to TRBJ2-5, with D perhaps matching TRBD2 (5 bases). The ends were cut back, 5 bases at V and 5 bases at J, with 18 bases in the middle. The CDR3 length is 15 residues. Germline CDR1 and CDR2: SGHTA and FQGNSA. As DNA, the CDR3 is TGTGCCAGCAGCCCGATCTTTAGCGTCCTGGAGACCCAGTACTTC. It translates to CASSPIFSVLETQYF.

In DNA form, the CDR3 reads TGTGCCAGCAGTTTCGAGGGCAATGAGCAGTTCTTC. This codes for CASSFEGNEQFF. This sequence joins TRBV27 and TRBJ2-1, with a weak D call TRBD2 (5 bases). The CDR3 loop spans 12 amino acids. Germline CDR1 reads MNHEY; CDR2 reads SMNVEV (reference sequence). Trimming shortened V by 3 bases and J by 6 bases, and 6 bases separated the two germline ends.

The chain recombines TRBV7-9 with TRBJ1-2, with D perhaps TRBD1 (5 bases). This CDR3 comprises 13 residues. From germline, CDR1 is SEHNR and CDR2 FQNEAQ (reference sequence). The germline V and J ends were trimmed by 5 bases and 2 bases, with 9 bases remaining between them. CDR3: CASSLDINYGYTF. The CDR3 bases are TGTGCCAGCAGCCTGGACATAAACTATGGCTACACCTTC.

The rearrangement joins TRBV9 to TRBJ2-6; D perhaps matches TRBD1 (5 bases). The V end lost 0 bases, the J end lost 0 bases, and 19 bases lay between the germline ends. Germline CDR1 SGDLS, CDR2 YYNGEE. CDR3 length: 20 amino acids. Written as DNA, the CDR3 is TGTGCCAGCAGCGTAGAGGTGGGGCAGGCCATGTACTCTGGGGCCAACGTCCTGACTTTC. This gives the protein CASSVEVGQAMYSGANVLTF.

The J gene is TRBJ2-2, the V gene TRBV4-2; no definite D call. V lost 0 bases to trimming and J lost 5 bases, with 7 bases between them. Germline-derived CDR1 and CDR2 are LGHNA and YNFKEQ. This CDR3 contains 14 residues. For the CDR3, the DNA is TGTGCCAGCAGCCAAGATTGGGCGACCGGGGAGCTGTTTTTT. It translates to CASSQDWATGELFF.

The chain joins TRBV18 to TRBJ2-1, with 11 bases that match TRBD2. Germline V gene data show CDR1 as KGHSH and CDR2 as LQKENI. The CDR3 is made up of 18 amino acids. V gave up 6 bases and J gave up 0 bases; unmatched junction bases: 10. CDR3: CASSPRTSGSSSYNEQFF. The CDR3, as DNA: TGTGCCAGCTCGCCGAGGACTAGCGGGTCGAGCTCCTACAATGAGCAGTTCTTC. The full variable domain, its missing parts supplied by reference TRBV18 and TRBJ2-1, is NAGVMQNPRHLVRRRGQEARLRCSPMKGHSHVYWYRQLPEEGLKFMVYLQKENIIDESGMPKERFSAEFPKEGPSILRIQQVVRGDSAAYFCASSPRTSGSSSYNEQFFGPGTRLTVL.

CDR3 sequence: CASSQGQGDYGYTF. In nucleotides, the CDR3 is TGCGCCAGCAGCCAGGGACAGGGGGACTATGGCTACACCTTC. This rearrangement joins TRBV5-1 to TRBJ1-2; TRBD1 matches at 11 bases. Looked up from germline, CDR1 is SGHRS and CDR2 is YFSETQ. This CDR3 region has 14 residues. With 4 bases clipped from V and 3 bases from J, the junction kept 2 bases outside the gene matches.

The J gene is TRBJ2-5, the V gene TRBV7-2, with 11 bases matching TRBD2. The germline CDR1 and CDR2 sequences are SGHTA and FQGNSA. The CDR3 runs to 14 residues. The junction had 3 bases not matched to a gene; V was cut back by 7 bases and J by 2 bases. The CDR3 nucleotides are TGTGCCAGCACCCTAGCGGGGGGACAAGAGACCCAGTACTTC. It codes for CASTLAGGQETQYF. Supplemented by reference TRBV7-2 and TRBJ2-5, the full variable domain reads GAGVSQSPSNKVTEKGKDVELRCDPISGHTALYWYRQSLGQGLEFLIYFQGNSAPDKSGLPSDRFSAERTGGSVSTLTIQRTQQEDSAVYLCASTLAGGQETQYFGPGTRLLVL.

This clone turned up a few times. V is TRBV4-1 and J is TRBJ1-2; 7 bases agree with TRBD1. This CDR3 contains 15 residues. V gave up 3 bases and J gave up 3 bases; unmatched junction bases: 7. Germline CDR1 MGHRA, CDR2 YSYEKL. The CDR3 bases are TGCGCCAGCAGCCAGGTTCGACAGGGAGACTATGGCTACACCTTC. This sequence encodes CASSQVRQGDYGYTF.

The gene calls are TRBV18 and TRBJ2-5, with 7 bases identical to TRBD1. The CDR3 sequence is 14 residues long. Germline CDR1 reads KGHSH; CDR2 reads LQKENI. V shed 2 bases and J 1 base; nucleotides not matched to a gene: 1. As DNA, the CDR3 is TGTGCCAGCTCACCAGGGGACAGCCAAGAGACCCAGTACTTC. Protein product: CASSPGDSQETQYF. Drawing the rest from reference TRBV18 and TRBJ2-5, the complete variable domain is NAGVMQNPRHLVRRRGQEARLRCSPMKGHSHVYWYRQLPEEGLKFMVYLQKENIIDESGMPKERFSAEFPKEGPSILRIQQVVRGDSAAYFCASSPGDSQETQYFGPGTRLLVL.

The chain has TRBV18 and TRBJ1-2; weak D call: TRBD1 (5 bases). Germline CDR1 reads KGHSH; CDR2 reads LQKENI. The CDR3 contains 16 residues. V dropped 5 bases and J dropped 4 bases, with 20 bases sitting between them. The CDR3 region is CASSSGLPPGGYGYTF. CDR3 bases: TGTGCCAGCTCATCGGGGCTTCCCCCGGGGGGCTATGGCTACACCTTC.

This clone appeared a single time. The genes are TRBV6-5 and TRBJ1-1; TRBD1 agrees at 9 bases. This CDR3 comprises 14 residues. The germline CDR1 and CDR2 sequences are MNHEY and SVGAGI. V dropped 2 bases and J dropped 3; count of bases not matched to a gene: 1. CDR3 in amino acids: CASSYGTGYTEAFF. As DNA, the CDR3 is TGTGCCAGCAGTTACGGGACAGGGTACACTGAAGCTTTCTTT.

This chain joins TRBV6-2 or TRBV6-3 and TRBJ1-5, with TRBD1 as a possible D gene (5 bases). This CDR3 comprises 14 residues. Germline values: CDR1 MNHEY, CDR2 SVGEGT. V was trimmed by 5 bases and J by 1 base, leaving 9 bases between them. This chain's CDR3 is CASSQGFSNQPQHF. CDR3 bases: TGTGCCAGCAGTCAGGGTTTCAGCAATCAGCCCCAGCATTTT.

This chain connects TRBV2 to TRBJ1-1; TRBD1 aligns across 8 bases. Germline V lookup: CDR1 SNHLY, CDR2 FYNNEI. The junction had 0 bases not matched to a gene; V was cut back by 3 bases and J by 6 bases. The CDR3 extends over 12 amino acids. CDR3 nucleotide sequence: TGTGCCAGCAGTGACAGGGGGCCTGAAGCTTTCTTT. Translation gives CASSDRGPEAFF.

The chain carries TRBV15 and TRBJ2-7; a possible D gene is TRBD1 (5 bases). Germline loops: CDR1 LNHNV, CDR2 YYDKDF (reference sequence). Trimming took 1 base from V and 3 from J, leaving 7 bases between them. The CDR3 extends over 13 amino acids. Here the CDR3 reads CATSRAGNYEQYF. CDR3 bases: TGTGCCACCAGCAGAGCAGGGAACTACGAGCAGTACTTC.

The chain uses TRBV6-5 and TRBJ1-2; D unresolved. This CDR3 has 13 residues. Trimming took 6 bases from V and 8 from J, leaving 16 bases between them. Germline V gives CDR1 MNHEY, CDR2 SVGAGI. In DNA form, the CDR3 reads TGTGCCAGCAGCGGCGCGGGGTACGTAGGCTACACCTTC. Its translation: CASSGAGYVGYTF.

The rearrangement links TRBV7-6 to TRBJ1-1, with TRBD1 as a possible D gene (5 bases). This CDR3 spans 15 amino acids. The germline gives CDR1 SGHVS, CDR2 FNYEAQ. The V end lost 0 bases, the J end lost 3 bases, and 11 bases lay between the germline ends. CDR3 in amino acids: CASSLAGRADTEAFF. CDR3 in DNA: TGTGCCAGCAGCTTAGCTGGCAGGGCCGACACTGAAGCTTTCTTT.

CDR3 amino acids: CASSPSGGMSSQYF. Written as DNA, the CDR3 is TGTGCCAGCAGCCCTAGCGGGGGGATGTCATCGCAGTATTTT. This chain links TRBV7-2 with TRBJ2-3; 11 positions match TRBD2. In germline, CDR1 is SGHTA, CDR2 FQGNSA. This CDR3 spans 14 amino acids. With V trimmed by 5 bases and J by 10 bases, 8 bases remained unmatched.

The rearrangement links TRBV7-3 to TRBJ2-3; TRBD1 agrees at 7 bases. Trimming at V came to 5 bases and at J to 2 bases, leaving 4 bases not matched to a gene. Per germline, CDR1 SGHTA and CDR2 FQGTGA. The CDR3 is 14 residues long. CDR3 sequence: CASSPGQATDTQYF. The CDR3 nucleotides read TGTGCCAGCAGCCCTGGACAGGCCACAGATACGCAGTATTTT. The full variable domain, completed using reference TRBV7-3 and TRBJ2-3, is GAGVSQTPSNKVTEKGKYVELRCDPISGHTALYWYRQSLGQGPEFLIYFQGTGAADDSGLPNDRFFAVRPEGSVSTLKIQRTERGDSAVYLCASSPGQATDTQYFGPGTRLTVL.

Written as DNA, the CDR3 is TGTGCCAGCAGCTTTGACAGGGACGTGGACACTGAAGCTTTCTTT. It translates to CASSFDRDVDTEAFF. This chain connects TRBV7-2 to TRBJ1-1; 7 positions agree with TRBD1. This CDR3 is built from 15 residues. Trimming cost V 3 bases and J 3 bases; bases outside gene matches: 7. Germline V gives CDR1 SGHTA, CDR2 FQGNSA.

The chain has TRBV4-1 and TRBJ1-2; maybe TRBD1 (6 bases). The germline CDR1 and CDR2 sequences are MGHRA and YSYEKL. Between the trimmed V and J ends, which lost 1 base and 5 bases, there was a span of 14 bases. The CDR3 has 15 amino acids. CDR3 sequence (DNA): TGCGCCAGCAGCCAAGTTGCAGGGGAGGGGTATGGCTACACCTTC. This encodes CASSQVAGEGYGYTF.